The rows below give T cell receptor beta chains drawn from one sample of a study of low-dose radiotherapy and immunotherapy resistance in tumors. TCRdb passed the reads through MiXCR, listing each CDR3 protein once. The table records around 80,000 distinct CDR3 sequences, less than 20% of them present only once. The material sequenced was PBMCs, taken after low-dose radiotherapy plus immunotherapy. The receptors here all came from a male donor with prostate cancer. The CDR3 runs from the conserved cysteine through the conserved F or W. D genes are given only for firm matches. Clone size is not always given. Where it is, it says once, few, many or a class for expanded clones.

size	D	length	V	J	CDR3	DNA
many	-	13	TRBV7-9	TRBJ2-5	CASSLAGMETQYF	TGTGCCAGCAGCTTAGCGGGGATGGAGACCCAGTACTTC
many	TRBD1	15	TRBV7-6	TRBJ2-5	CASSLGTGVEETQYF	TGTGCCAGCAGCTTAGGGACAGGGGTGGAAGAGACCCAGTACTTC
medium-sized	TRBD2	15	TRBV28	TRBJ2-1	CASRESGRSYNEQFF	TGTGCCAGCAGGGAAAGCGGGAGGTCCTACAATGAGCAGTTCTTC
many	-	13	TRBV7-2	TRBJ2-3	CASSLWGTDTQYF	TGTGCCAGCAGCTTATGGGGCACAGATACGCAGTATTTT
-	TRBD1	15	TRBV3-1	TRBJ1-5	CASSQDPGGGQPQHF	TGTGCCAGCAGCCAAGATCCAGGGGGCGGTCAGCCCCAGCATTTT
many	-	16	TRBV2	TRBJ1-3	CASSEGSGYSGNTIYF	TGTGCCAGCAGTGAAGGGTCAGGGTATTCTGGAAACACCATATATTTT
many	TRBD2	15	TRBV20-1	TRBJ2-5	CSDAASGTSRETQYF	TGCAGTGACGCAGCCTCCGGGACTAGCAGGGAGACCCAGTACTTC
many	-	12	TRBV28	TRBJ2-1	CASSLIGGEQFF	TGTGCCAGCAGTTTAATAGGGGGTGAGCAGTTCTTC
few	TRBD1	13	TRBV28	TRBJ1-6	CASSGQGNSPLHF	TGTGCCAGCAGTGGACAGGGAAATTCACCCCTCCACTTT
once	-	15	TRBV5-1	TRBJ2-5	CANSLYRDTKETQYF	TGCGCCAACAGCTTATACCGGGACACGAAAGAGACCCAGTACTTC
many	TRBD2	17	TRBV27	TRBJ2-7	CASSPLGLAGAHYEQYF	TGTGCCAGCAGTCCTCTGGGACTAGCGGGAGCTCACTACGAGCAGTACTTC
many	-	15	TRBV5-1	TRBJ2-2	CASRIGGQGTGELFF	TGCGCCAGCAGGATTGGGGGGCAGGGCACCGGGGAGCTGTTTTTT
many	-	11	TRBV28	TRBJ2-5	CASSIEETQYF	TGTGCCAGCAGTATCGAAGAGACCCAGTACTTC
many	-	17	TRBV4-3	TRBJ2-6	CASSQEYSGSGANVLTF	TGCGCCAGCAGCCAAGAGTATTCAGGGTCTGGGGCCAACGTCCTGACTTTC
-	TRBD1	14	TRBV7-6	TRBJ2-2	CASSSGRGTAELFF	TGTGCTAGCAGCTCAGGCAGGGGGACCGCGGAGCTGTTTTTT
-	-	11	TRBV6-2/TRBV6-3	TRBJ1-5	CASGENQPQHF	TGTGCCAGCGGGGAGAATCAGCCCCAGCATTTT
-	TRBD2	15	TRBV13	TRBJ2-1	CASKGLAGSYNEQFF	TGTGCCAGCAAAGGACTAGCGGGGTCCTACAATGAGCAGTTCTTC
many	-	14	TRBV20-1	TRBJ2-7	CSARDGTSDYEQYF	TGCAGTGCTAGAGATGGGACATCAGACTACGAGCAGTACTTC
many	-	13	TRBV2	TRBJ2-5	CASGYRPKETQYF	TGTGCCAGCGGTTACAGGCCAAAAGAGACCCAGTACTTC
many	-	11	TRBV7-2	TRBJ2-3	CASSFTDTQYF	TGTGCCAGCAGCTTCACAGATACGCAGTATTTT
many	-	14	TRBV4-2	TRBJ2-2	CASSLGRGSGELFF	TGTGCCAGCAGCCTTGGAAGGGGGTCCGGGGAGCTGTTTTTT
many	-	15	TRBV21-1	TRBJ2-5	CASSNRDTGGETQYF	TGTGCCAGCAGCAATAGGGACACCGGCGGGGAGACCCAGTACTTC
few	TRBD2	17	TRBV7-9	TRBJ2-5	CASSSTLGTSGEETQYF	TGTGCCAGCAGCTCCACGTTAGGGACTAGCGGGGAAGAGACCCAGTACTTC
many	-	15	TRBV19	TRBJ2-7	CASSIGGGRNYEQYF	TGTGCCAGTAGTATAGGTGGCGGAAGGAACTACGAGCAGTACTTC
-	-	11	TRBV3-1	TRBJ2-5	CASSLGPGPHF	TGTGCCAGCAGCCTGGGACCGGGACCCCACTTC
-	-	12	TRBV20-1	TRBJ1-1	CSARDGDTEAFF	TGCAGTGCTAGAGATGGGGACACTGAAGCTTTCTTT
many	TRBD1	14	TRBV5-6	TRBJ1-5	CASSLQGAVQPQHF	TGTGCCAGCAGCTTACAGGGGGCAGTCCAGCCCCAGCATTTT
many	-	12	TRBV30	TRBJ2-7	CAWNEGSREQYF	TGTGCCTGGAATGAGGGGTCCCGGGAGCAGTACTTC
many	-	14	TRBV4-3	TRBJ2-7	CASRQEQGLGEQYF	TGCGCCAGCAGGCAAGAGCAGGGGTTGGGCGAGCAGTACTTC
many	-	11	TRBV21-1	TRBJ2-7	CASSAIRGEYF	TGTGCCAGCAGCGCCATCAGGGGGGAGTACTTC
many	TRBD1	17	TRBV3-1	TRBJ2-3	CASSQDWWTGGADTQYF	TGTGCCAGCAGCCAAGATTGGTGGACAGGGGGCGCAGATACGCAGTATTTT